This TCR beta chain was identified in a study of T cells after yellow fever vaccination. Study findings and constraints: By day 5 rather than day 15, the secondary response had peaked, though it was weaker.

From germline, CDR1 is SEHNR and CDR2 FQNEAQ (reference sequence). The CDR3 totals 14 residues. V was pared by 5 bases and J by 2 bases, with 11 bases between. Template switching by 5'RACE produced TCR cDNA, adding a universal primer site and UMIs. TCRdb processed the 5' RACE reads anew with MiXCR; each CDR3 protein has one entry. The repertoire consists of 160,000 or so distinct CDR3 sequences, with 6.5% to 8.5% occurring once and the leading ten covering more than 2%. This clonotype was observed many times. The antigen is undetermined. The gene calls are TRBV7-9 and TRBJ2-3; D is perhaps TRBD2 (5 bases). This sample comprised CD4+ T cells sorted from PBMCs, obtained around 5 days after the first yellow fever vaccination. The TCR comes from a man between 18 and 29 years old who received the YFV17D yellow fever vaccine. CDR3 region: CASSELTTTDTQYF. DNA of the CDR3: TGTGCCAGCAGCGAGTTGACTACCACAGATACGCAGTATTTT.